The T cell receptor (beta chain) under discussion was sequenced for a study of blood T cell repertoires in COVID-19. Overall study: In each case, the material was cDNA or gDNA derived from T cells, B-cell-depleted T cells, or PBMCs.

This CDR3 is built from 15 residues. Unmatched junction bases numbered 11, after V lost 4 bases and J lost 7 bases. Germline-derived CDR1 and CDR2 are LGHDT and YNNKEL (reference sequence). Authors' analysis steps: Amplification with reference gene primers provided the estimates of nucleated cell counts. The table came from immunoSEQ multiplex PCR; TCRdb's copy has only in-frame clones and leaves some out. Clone size and the V and J calls come from that table; the DNA yielded D and trimming. The table lists under 300,000 clones, about 68% of them singletons. The source of this sequence is a woman older than 75 with acute or convalescent COVID-19. The rearrangement links TRBV3-1 (or the pseudogene TRBV3-2) to TRBJ2-3, with 7 bases fitting TRBD2. Sequenced material: peripheral blood. In DNA, the CDR3 is TGTGCCAGCAGCCCCTGGACTAGTGATCCGAATACGCAGTATTTT. It translates to CASSPWTSDPNTQYF.